These 17 T cell receptor beta chains originate from one sample sequenced in a study of blood T cell repertoires in COVID-19. Generated by immunoSEQ multiplex PCR, the TCRdb table keeps only in-frame clones and is missing some. Of fewer than 150,000 clones listed, about 87% are singletons. The sample consisted of peripheral blood. These receptors all come from a human donor in a cohort sampled during active COVID-19.

The chain has TRBV6-5 and TRBJ2-2; 7 nucleotides align to TRBD2. The CDR3 runs to 14 residues. Germline loops: CDR1 MNHEY, CDR2 SVGAGI. The trim removed 5 bases at V and 2 bases at J, leaving 2 bases unmatched. CDR3 residues: CASSPSGNTGELFF. DNA of the CDR3: TGTGCCAGCAGTCCTAGCGGAAACACCGGGGAGCTGTTTTTT.

The chain couples TRBV6-1 to TRBJ2-3; perhaps TRBD1 as D (5 bases). CDR1 and CDR2 (germline): MNHNS, SASEGT. Between the trimmed V and J ends, which lost 3 bases and 1 base, there was a span of 11 bases. The CDR3 is made up of 15 amino acids. CDR3 in DNA: TGTGCCAGCAGTGATCCAACAGGCGGCACAGATACGCAGTATTTT. It codes for CASSDPTGGTDTQYF.

V and J are TRBV29-1 and TRBJ2-3; D is ambiguous. CDR3 size: 12 residues. Germline V gene lookup returns CDR1 SQVTM and CDR2 ANQGSEA. V lost 5 bases and J lost 2, with 8 bases in between. CDR3: CSVPRLTDTQYF. The CDR3 nucleotides read TGCAGCGTTCCGAGGCTCACAGATACGCAGTATTTT.

This clone has a handful of counts. The chain combines TRBV21-1 with TRBJ2-2; TRBD2 is taken as the D call from the table, unchecked against the DNA. TRBV21-1 corresponds to a pseudogene. CDR3 length: 18 residues. CDR3 bases: TGTGCCAGCAGCAGCTCTTACCAGGGACTAGCAGACACCGGGGAGCTGTTTTTT. It codes for CASSSSYQGLADTGELFF.

V and J are TRBV7-2 and TRBJ1-2, with 8 bases matching TRBD1. J was trimmed by 4 bases and V by 5 bases; bases with no gene match: 6. This CDR3 is 14 amino acids long. Germline CDR1 and CDR2: SGHTA and FQGNSA. The chain's CDR3 is CASSPGQEVYGYTF. The CDR3 DNA reads as TGTGCCAGCAGCCCGGGACAGGAGGTCTATGGCTACACCTTC.

CDR3 DNA: TGTGCCATCAGAAACAGGGATTCGAATTCACCCCTCCACTTT. It specifies CAIRNRDSNSPLHF. V gene TRBV10-3 combines with J gene TRBJ1-6; possibly TRBD1 for D (6 bases). Trimming left V 6 bases short and J 7 bases short, with 13 bases between. The V gene's germline CDR1 is ENHRY and CDR2 SYGVKD. This CDR3 has 14 residues.

This clone was detected once. The chain uses TRBV2 and TRBJ1-1; weak D call: TRBD1 (6 bases). Trimming removed 3 bases at V and 3 bases at J, with 14 bases between. The CDR3 sequence is 15 residues long. Germline V lookup: CDR1 SNHLY, CDR2 FYNNEI. CDR3 sequence (DNA): TGTGCCAGCAGTGATTTCCCGCCAGGGGACACTGAAGCTTTCTTT. It translates to CASSDFPPGDTEAFF.

The chain links TRBV5-1 to TRBJ2-5, with TRBD1 matching 11 bases. The junction had 10 bases not matched to a gene; V was cut back by 2 bases and J by 4 bases. Germline-derived CDR1 and CDR2 are SGHRS and YFSETQ. This CDR3 spans 17 amino acids. The CDR3 DNA is TGCGCCAGCAGCTTTCCGGGACAGGGGGTGAAAGGAGAGACCCAGTACTTC. Residues: CASSFPGQGVKGETQYF. Full variable domain (rest looked up from reference TRBV5-1 and TRBJ2-5): KAGVTQTPRYLIKTRGQQVTLSCSPISGHRSVSWYQQTPGQGLQFLFEYFSETQRNKGNFPGRFSGRQFSNSRSEMNVSTLELGDSALYLCASSFPGQGVKGETQYFGPGTRLLVL.

This clone has just a few counts. The chain joins TRBV5-4 to TRBJ1-2; D is perhaps TRBD1 (6 bases). Trimming pared 2 bases from V and 2 bases from J, leaving 13 bases between. Germline lookup yields CDR1 SGHNT and CDR2 YYREEE (reference sequence). CDR3 length: 15 residues. CDR3 nucleotide sequence: TGTGCCAGCAGCTTTGGGCAGGGGACCAACTATGGCTACACCTTC. Encoded protein: CASSFGQGTNYGYTF.

The CDR3 DNA follows: TGTGCCAGCAGTCAGGGACATACGAGCTCCTACAATGAGCAGTTCTTC. Protein product: CASSQGHTSSYNEQFF. This chain links TRBV7-9 with TRBJ2-1; D is possibly TRBD1 (6 bases). CDR3 length: 16 residues. The ends were cut back, 6 bases at V and 0 bases at J, with 15 bases in the middle. Germline loops: CDR1 SEHNR, CDR2 FQNEAQ (reference sequence). The variable domain in full, with the rest retrieved from reference TRBV7-9 and TRBJ2-1, is DTGVSQNPRHKITKRGQNVTFRCDPISEHNRLYWYRQTLGQGPEFLTYFQNEAQLEKSRLLSDRFSAERPKGSFSTLEIQRTEQGDSAMYLCASSQGHTSSYNEQFFGPGTRLTVL.

V is TRBV7-9 and J is TRBJ2-1; 8 bases agree with TRBD1. Germline V gives CDR1 SEHNR, CDR2 FQNEAQ (reference sequence). V was clipped by 5 bases and J by 2 bases; unmatched bases: 5. The CDR3 consists of 15 residues. In DNA, the CDR3 is TGTGCCAGCAGCCCATGGACAGGGCCCTACAATGAGCAGTTCTTC. Protein sequence: CASSPWTGPYNEQFF. The full variable domain, rest sourced from reference TRBV7-9 and TRBJ2-1, is DTGVSQNPRHKITKRGQNVTFRCDPISEHNRLYWYRQTLGQGPEFLTYFQNEAQLEKSRLLSDRFSAERPKGSFSTLEIQRTEQGDSAMYLCASSPWTGPYNEQFFGPGTRLTVL.

The chain employs TRBV2 and TRBJ1-2; 8 positions agree with TRBD1. The CDR3 spans 13 residues. The germline V gene has CDR1 SNHLY and CDR2 FYNNEI. The V segment lost 8 bases and the J segment 4 bases; nucleotides outside the gene matches: 6. In DNA, the CDR3 is TGTGCCAGCTGGACAGGGACGGGCTATGGCTACACCTTC. Translating gives CASWTGTGYGYTF.

The chain combines TRBV7-9 with TRBJ1-1; D gene ambiguous. Germline CDR1 reads SEHNR; CDR2 reads FQNEAQ (reference sequence). The CDR3 totals 13 residues. V was trimmed by 5 bases and J by 1 base, leaving 8 bases between them. The CDR3 protein is CASSHGENTEAFF. The CDR3 nucleotides are TGTGCCAGCAGCCACGGGGAGAACACTGAAGCTTTCTTT. Full variable domain (remainder filled in from reference TRBV7-9 and TRBJ1-1): DTGVSQNPRHKITKRGQNVTFRCDPISEHNRLYWYRQTLGQGPEFLTYFQNEAQLEKSRLLSDRFSAERPKGSFSTLEIQRTEQGDSAMYLCASSHGENTEAFFGQGTRLTVV.

This clone has only one observation. The chain employs TRBV19 and TRBJ1-2; perhaps TRBD1 as D (6 bases). The CDR3 length is 16 residues. Germline V CDR1 and CDR2: LNHDA, SQIVND (reference sequence). V gave up 5 bases and J gave up 8 bases, with 24 bases separating them. CDR3 coding DNA: TGTGCCAGTAGTCCCAGGAACTCAGGGGCGATATGGGGCTACACCTTC. Amino acids: CASSPRNSGAIWGYTF.

The gene calls are TRBV5-1 and TRBJ2-3; 8 nucleotides align to TRBD1. The CDR3 length is 16 residues. Germline V gene lookup returns CDR1 SGHRS and CDR2 YFSETQ. The V and J ends lost 0 bases and 1 base, in that order; junction bases with no gene match: 4. CDR3 sequence: CASSLGLGQGTDTQYF. DNA of the CDR3: TGCGCCAGCAGCTTGGGATTGGGACAGGGCACAGATACGCAGTATTTT.

The J gene is TRBJ2-7, the V gene TRBV6-7; TRBD1 agrees at 9 bases. TRBV6-7 is an ORF for which the function is uncertain. V gave up 9 bases and J gave up 2 bases; unmatched junction bases: 14. CDR3 length: 16 residues. The CDR3 nucleotides read TGTGCCAGACCGGCCCAACAGGACAGGGGACCCTACGAGCAGTACTTC. This sequence encodes CARPAQQDRGPYEQYF.

This clone was counted at least ten times. The V gene is TRBV15, the J gene TRBJ2-7; 10 bases fit TRBD2. V lost 4 bases, J lost 4 bases, and 7 bases stayed unmatched. CDR3 size: 15 residues. The germline CDR1 and CDR2 sequences are LNHNV and YYDKDF (reference sequence). The CDR3 is CATSIGLAGAYEQYF. The CDR3 coding sequence is TGTGCCACCAGCATAGGGCTAGCGGGGGCTTACGAGCAGTACTTC.